The clone carrying this TCR beta chain was detected a few times. Its antigen is unidentified. The repertoire was sequenced with immunoSEQ multiplex PCR; TCRdb's copy has only in-frame clones and lacks some. The profile covers roughly 26,000 clones, with roughly nine tenths appearing a single time and over 13% taken by the ten largest. The data belong to a study of T cells in localized non-small cell lung cancer. The study's findings and limits: Longer overall survival accompanied higher blood T cell density.

The CDR3 sequence is 16 residues long. Germline CDR1 SGHTA, CDR2 FQGTGA. V was cut by 6 bases and J by 1 base, with 17 bases left in between. The sequence was collected from a female donor of 60 years or more with stage II squamous cell lung carcinoma. The sequenced sample was peripheral blood, obtained before any cancer treatment. V and J are TRBV7-3 and TRBJ2-3; D is possibly TRBD2 (6 bases). Here the CDR3 DNA reads TGTGCCAGCAGTTTTCAGCCGTCGGGAGGCACAGATACGCAGTATTTT. This translates into CASSFQPSGGTDTQYF.